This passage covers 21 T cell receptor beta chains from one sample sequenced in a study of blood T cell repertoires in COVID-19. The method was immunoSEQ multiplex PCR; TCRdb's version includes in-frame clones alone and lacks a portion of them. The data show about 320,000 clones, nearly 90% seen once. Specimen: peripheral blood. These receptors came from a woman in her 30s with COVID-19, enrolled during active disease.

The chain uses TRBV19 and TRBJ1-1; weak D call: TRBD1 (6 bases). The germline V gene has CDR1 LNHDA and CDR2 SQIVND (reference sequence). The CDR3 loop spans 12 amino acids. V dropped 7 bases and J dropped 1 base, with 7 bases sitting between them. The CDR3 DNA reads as TGTGCCAGTAAACAGGGGAACACTGAAGCTTTCTTT. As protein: CASKQGNTEAFF.

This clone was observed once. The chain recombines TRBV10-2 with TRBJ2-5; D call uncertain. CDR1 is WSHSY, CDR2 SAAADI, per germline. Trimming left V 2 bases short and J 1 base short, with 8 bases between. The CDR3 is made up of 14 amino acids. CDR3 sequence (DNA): TGCGCCAGCAGTGAGCATAGTCCCCAAGAGACCCAGTACTTC. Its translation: CASSEHSPQETQYF.

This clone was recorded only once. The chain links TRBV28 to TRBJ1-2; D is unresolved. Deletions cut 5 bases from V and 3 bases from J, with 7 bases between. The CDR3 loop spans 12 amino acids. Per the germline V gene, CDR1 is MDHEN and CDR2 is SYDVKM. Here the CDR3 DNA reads TGTGCCAGCAGTCCAGCGCACTATGGCTACACCTTC. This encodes CASSPAHYGYTF.

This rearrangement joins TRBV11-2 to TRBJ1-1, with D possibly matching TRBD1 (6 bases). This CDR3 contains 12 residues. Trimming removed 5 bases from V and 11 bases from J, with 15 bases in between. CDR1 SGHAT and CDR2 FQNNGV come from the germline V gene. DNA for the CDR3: TGTGCCAGCAGCGCCCCAGGGGCTCGGGCTTTCTTT. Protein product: CASSAPGARAFF.

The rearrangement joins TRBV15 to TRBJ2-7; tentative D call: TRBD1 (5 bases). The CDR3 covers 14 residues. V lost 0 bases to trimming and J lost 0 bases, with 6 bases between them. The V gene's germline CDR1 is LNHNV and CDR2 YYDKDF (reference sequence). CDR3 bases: TGTGCCACCAGCAGAGAAGACAGCTCCTACGAGCAGTACTTC. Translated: CATSREDSSYEQYF.

CDR3 in DNA: TGTGCCAGCAGCCAAGTAGGGGCAGATTCACCCCTCCACTTT. Its protein is CASSQVGADSPLHF. The V gene is TRBV3-1 (or the pseudogene TRBV3-2), the J gene TRBJ1-6; D perhaps matches TRBD1 (5 bases). Trimming took 1 base from V and 8 from J, leaving 9 bases between them. The CDR3 spans 14 residues. Germline CDR1 reads LGHDT; CDR2 reads YNNKEL (reference sequence).

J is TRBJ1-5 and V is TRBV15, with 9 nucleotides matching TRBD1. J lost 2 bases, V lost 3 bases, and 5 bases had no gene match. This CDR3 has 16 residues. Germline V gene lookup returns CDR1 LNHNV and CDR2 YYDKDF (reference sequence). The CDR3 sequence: CATSSYTGGGNQPQHF. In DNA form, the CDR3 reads TGTGCCACCAGCAGTTATACAGGGGGCGGCAATCAGCCCCAGCATTTT.

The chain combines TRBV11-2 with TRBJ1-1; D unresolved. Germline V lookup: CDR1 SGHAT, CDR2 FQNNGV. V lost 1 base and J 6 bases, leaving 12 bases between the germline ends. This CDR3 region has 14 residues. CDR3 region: CASSLVLVGPEAFF. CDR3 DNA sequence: TGTGCCAGCAGCTTAGTGTTAGTCGGTCCTGAAGCTTTCTTT.

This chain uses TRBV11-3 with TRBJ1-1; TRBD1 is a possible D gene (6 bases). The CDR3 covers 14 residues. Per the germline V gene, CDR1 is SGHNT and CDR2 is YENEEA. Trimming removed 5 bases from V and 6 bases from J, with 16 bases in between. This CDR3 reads CASSASRGAPEAFF. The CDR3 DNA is TGTGCCAGCAGCGCCAGCAGGGGAGCCCCTGAAGCTTTCTTT.

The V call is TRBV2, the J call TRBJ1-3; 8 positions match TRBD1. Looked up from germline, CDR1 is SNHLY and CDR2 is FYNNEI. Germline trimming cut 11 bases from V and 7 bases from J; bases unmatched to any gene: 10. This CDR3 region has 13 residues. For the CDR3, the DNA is TGTGCCTCCAAACTGACAGGGGTGAACACCATATATTTT. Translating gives CASKLTGVNTIYF.

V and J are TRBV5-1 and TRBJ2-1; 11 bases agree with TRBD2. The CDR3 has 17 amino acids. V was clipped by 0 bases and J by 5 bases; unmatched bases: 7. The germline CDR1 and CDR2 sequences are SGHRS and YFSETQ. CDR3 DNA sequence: TGCGCCAGCAGCTTGGGGCTAGCGGGGGGCACCCACAATGAGCAGTTCTTC. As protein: CASSLGLAGGTHNEQFF.

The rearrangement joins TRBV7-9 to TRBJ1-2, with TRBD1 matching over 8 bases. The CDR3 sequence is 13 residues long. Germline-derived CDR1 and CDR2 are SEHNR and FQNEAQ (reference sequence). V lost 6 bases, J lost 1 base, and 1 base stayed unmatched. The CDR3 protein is CASRDRDNYGYTF. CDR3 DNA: TGTGCCAGCAGGGACAGGGATAACTATGGCTACACCTTC. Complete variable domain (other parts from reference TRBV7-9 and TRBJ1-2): DTGVSQNPRHKITKRGQNVTFRCDPISEHNRLYWYRQTLGQGPEFLTYFQNEAQLEKSRLLSDRFSAERPKGSFSTLEIQRTEQGDSAMYLCASRDRDNYGYTFGSGTRLTVV.

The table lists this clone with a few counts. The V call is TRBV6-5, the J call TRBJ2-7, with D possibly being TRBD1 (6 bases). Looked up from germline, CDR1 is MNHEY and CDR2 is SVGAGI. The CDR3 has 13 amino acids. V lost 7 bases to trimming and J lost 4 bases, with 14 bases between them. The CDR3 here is CASIVTRGYEQYF. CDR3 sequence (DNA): TGTGCCAGCATCGTAACCAGGGGATACGAGCAGTACTTC.

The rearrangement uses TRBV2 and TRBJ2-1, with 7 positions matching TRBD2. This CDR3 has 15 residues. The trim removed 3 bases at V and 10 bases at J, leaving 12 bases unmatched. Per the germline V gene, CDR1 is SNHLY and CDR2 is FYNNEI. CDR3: CASSDWYSGQIEQFF. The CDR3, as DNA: TGTGCCAGCAGTGATTGGTATAGCGGGCAAATAGAGCAGTTCTTC.

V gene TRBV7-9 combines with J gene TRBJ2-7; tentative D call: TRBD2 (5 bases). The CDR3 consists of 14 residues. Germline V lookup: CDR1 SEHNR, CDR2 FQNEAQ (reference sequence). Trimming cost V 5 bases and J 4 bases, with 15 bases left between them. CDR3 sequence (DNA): TGTGCCAGCAGCGGCAGCGGACGGGTATACGAGCAGTACTTC. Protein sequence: CASSGSGRVYEQYF. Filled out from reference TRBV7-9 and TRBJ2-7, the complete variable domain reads DTGVSQNPRHKITKRGQNVTFRCDPISEHNRLYWYRQTLGQGPEFLTYFQNEAQLEKSRLLSDRFSAERPKGSFSTLEIQRTEQGDSAMYLCASSGSGRVYEQYFGPGTRLTVT.

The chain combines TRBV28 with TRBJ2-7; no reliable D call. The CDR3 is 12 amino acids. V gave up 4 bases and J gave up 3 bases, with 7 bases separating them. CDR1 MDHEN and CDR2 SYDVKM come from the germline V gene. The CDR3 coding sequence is TGTGCCAGCAGTTCCCCCGGCTACGAGCAGTACTTC. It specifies CASSSPGYEQYF. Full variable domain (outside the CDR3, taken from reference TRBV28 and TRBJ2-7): DVKVTQSSRYLVKRTGEKVFLECVQDMDHENMFWYRQDPGLGLRLIYFSYDVKMKEKGDIPEGYSVSREKKERFSLILESASTNQTSMYLCASSSPGYEQYFGPGTRLTVT.

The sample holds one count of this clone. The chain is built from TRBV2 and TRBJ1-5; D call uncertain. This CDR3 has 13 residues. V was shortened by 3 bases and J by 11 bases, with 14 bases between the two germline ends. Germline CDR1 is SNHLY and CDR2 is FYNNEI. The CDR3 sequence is CASSEGPVVAQHF. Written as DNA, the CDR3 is TGTGCCAGCAGTGAGGGCCCGGTGGTAGCCCAGCATTTT.

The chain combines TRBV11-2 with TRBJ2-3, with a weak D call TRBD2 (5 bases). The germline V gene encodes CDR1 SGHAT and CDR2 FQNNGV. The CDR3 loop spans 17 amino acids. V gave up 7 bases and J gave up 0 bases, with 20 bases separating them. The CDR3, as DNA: TGTGCCAGCACCCTAAGGAGGTTAACTTACAGCACAGATACGCAGTATTTT. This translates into CASTLRRLTYSTDTQYF.

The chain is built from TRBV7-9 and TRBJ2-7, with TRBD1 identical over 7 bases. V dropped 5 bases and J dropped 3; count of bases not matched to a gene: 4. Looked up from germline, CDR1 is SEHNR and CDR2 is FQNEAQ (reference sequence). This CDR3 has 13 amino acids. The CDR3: CASSGRQGYEQYF. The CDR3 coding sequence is TGTGCCAGCAGCGGTAGACAGGGCTACGAGCAGTACTTC.

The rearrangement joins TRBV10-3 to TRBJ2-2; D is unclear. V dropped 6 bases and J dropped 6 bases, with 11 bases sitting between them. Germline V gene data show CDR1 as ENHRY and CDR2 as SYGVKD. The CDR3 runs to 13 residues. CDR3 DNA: TGTGCCATCAGAGCGCCTCTGGCCGGGGAGCTGTTTTTT. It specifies CAIRAPLAGELFF.

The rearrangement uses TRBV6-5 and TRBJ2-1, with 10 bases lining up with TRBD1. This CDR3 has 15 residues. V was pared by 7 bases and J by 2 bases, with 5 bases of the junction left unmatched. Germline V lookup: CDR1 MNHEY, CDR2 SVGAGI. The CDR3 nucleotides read TGTGCCAGCAAGAAAGACAGGGGGCCCTACAATGAGCAGTTCTTC. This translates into CASKKDRGPYNEQFF.